This T cell receptor beta chain comes out of a study of blood T cells in healthy people across ages. Study findings and constraints: Estimates drawn from one million T cells were deemed to understate diversity. There was a strong correlation between TCR beta diversity and naive T cell percentage.

For this clonotype: The target antigen is unknown. Possible read error: a much larger clone is one base away.

The CDR3 totals 13 residues. The V end lost 3 bases, the J end lost 4 bases, and 11 bases lay between the germline ends. In germline, CDR1 is SQVTM, CDR2 ANQGSEA. A sample-barcoded 5' primer and a J-beta primer mix were used in a second PCR of roughly 6 to 11 cycles. The template-switch adaptor was a 5' adaptor with 12 random nucleotides. It tagged each cDNA molecule. MiXCR, applied by TCRdb to the 5' RACE reads, yields one record per CDR3 protein. The table records 1.4 million or so distinct CDR3 sequences, less than 45% of them present only once. The people who gave samples were healthy Caucasians from Russia, aged roughly 6 to 90.

Sequencing was done on a sample of blood. This receptor was obtained from a woman between 18 and 30 years old in good health. The V and J genes are TRBV29-1 and TRBJ2-3; no clear D gene. CDR3 sequence (DNA): TGCAGCGTTGATGGACGTCCCTCAGATACGCAGTATTTT. As protein: CSVDGRPSDTQYF.